The rows below give T cell receptor beta chains drawn from one sample of a study of memory B cells and T cells in multiple sclerosis. TCRdb's copy holds only in-frame clones and misses some; the assay was immunoSEQ multiplex PCR. The table lists roughly 45,000 clones, around 79% of them singletons, with roughly 1% in the top ten. No cognate antigen is known for these TCRs. Sequenced input: PBMCs from blood kept in culture. The receptors here all came from a human donor with multiple sclerosis. CDR3s include the opening cysteine and the closing phenylalanine or tryptophan. A D gene is named only where the DNA matches it firmly. For some rows the clone size is stated as once, few or many, or as a class when expanded; others skip it.

CASSLRAADYEQYF	TGTGCCAGCAGCTTGAGGGCGGCAGACTACGAGCAGTACTTC	TRBJ2-7	NA	TRBV11-2	NA
CASSWGPLGGYEQYF	TGTGCCAGCAGTTGGGGGCCGCTTGGAGGTTACGAGCAGTACTTC	TRBJ2-7	NA	TRBV9	once
CASSETRVSGYTF	TGTGCCAGCAGTGAAACCAGGGTGAGCGGCTACACCTTC	TRBJ1-2	NA	TRBV6-1	NA
CASSFKRGYTF	TGTGCCAGCAGTTTTAAGCGAGGCTACACCTTC	TRBJ1-2	NA	TRBV28	NA
CAISDGRGGSKSPLHF	TGTGCCATCAGTGATGGGAGGGGGGGGTCAAAATCACCCCTCCACTTT	TRBJ1-6	NA	TRBV10-3	NA
CSVEIAAPDTQYF	TGCAGCGTTGAGATAGCAGCCCCAGATACGCAGTATTTT	TRBJ2-3	NA	TRBV29-1	NA
CASSQDHIRNAGNQPQHF	TGTGCCAGCAGCCAAGATCATATCAGGAACGCCGGCAATCAGCCCCAGCATTTT	TRBJ1-5	NA	TRBV4-2	NA
CASSPTGGAGNQPQHF	TGTGCCAGCTCACCCACAGGGGGAGCAGGCAATCAGCCCCAGCATTTT	TRBJ1-5	TRBD1	TRBV18	NA
CASSYLGGTANQPQHF	TGTGCCAGCAGTTATCTGGGCGGGACGGCCAATCAGCCCCAGCATTTT	TRBJ1-5	NA	TRBV6-5	NA
CASSWASSGNTIYF	TGTGCCAGCAGTTGGGCGAGTTCCGGAAACACCATATATTTT	TRBJ1-3	NA	TRBV28	NA
CASTKGRSTGELFF	TGTGCCAGCACCAAAGGCAGGTCCACCGGGGAGCTGTTTTTT	TRBJ2-2	NA	TRBV6-5	NA
CASSPLDRGLSGYTF	TGTGCCAGCAGCCCCCTCGACAGGGGGCTTTCTGGCTACACCTTC	TRBJ1-2	TRBD1	TRBV7-9	NA
CASSFGTGGYEQYF	TGTGCCAGCAGCTTTGGGACAGGGGGCTACGAGCAGTACTTC	TRBJ2-7	TRBD1	TRBV5-6	NA
CASSLGGSPLEQYF	TGTGCCAGCAGCTTGGGGGGGTCACCTCTCGAGCAGTACTTC	TRBJ2-7	NA	TRBV5-6	NA
CASSLTEGGTPLHF	TGTGCCAGCAGCTTAACCGAAGGCGGAACACCCCTCCACTTT	TRBJ1-6	NA	TRBV7-9	few
CASSLRTGEGNTIYF	TGTGCCAGCAGCTTAAGGACAGGGGAGGGAAACACCATATATTTT	TRBJ1-3	TRBD1	TRBV9	NA
CASSQVQGRRGNQPQHF	TGCGCCAGCAGCCAAGTTCAGGGGCGACGGGGCAATCAGCCCCAGCATTTT	TRBJ1-5	NA	TRBV4-1	once
CAKPRQGALNEQFF	TGTGCCAAGCCGAGGCAGGGGGCATTAAATGAGCAGTTCTTC	TRBJ2-1	TRBD1	TRBV6-4	few
CASSEGASQPQHF	TGTGCCAGCAGCGAGGGGGCGAGTCAGCCCCAGCATTTT	TRBJ1-5	TRBD1	TRBV2	NA
CASSTRALAGGRVEQFF	TGTGCCAGCAGTACGCGGGCCCTAGCGGGGGGGCGGGTAGAGCAGTTCTTC	TRBJ2-1	TRBD2	TRBV27	NA
CASSIPGQGFDSNEQFF	TGTGCCAGTAGTATTCCAGGACAGGGGTTTGATAGCAATGAGCAGTTCTTC	TRBJ2-1	TRBD1	TRBV19	few
CASSWAGLLTIGNEQFF	TGTGCCAGCAGTTGGGCGGGACTACTCACAATTGGGAATGAGCAGTTCTTC	TRBJ2-1	TRBD2	TRBV28	few
CASSIGPAGYGYTF	TGTGCCAGTAGTATAGGCCCAGCTGGCTATGGCTACACCTTC	TRBJ1-2	NA	TRBV19	NA
CAWSNLPGPATNEKLFF	TGTGCCTGGTCCAATCTCCCCGGCCCGGCAACTAATGAAAAACTGTTTTTT	TRBJ1-4	NA	TRBV30	NA
CASSLFRGGTGELFF	TGTGCCAGCAGCTTATTTCGGGGAGGCACCGGGGAGCTGTTTTTT	TRBJ2-2	NA	TRBV7-2	NA
CASSVGLGPVTDTQYF	TGTGCCAGCAGCGTAGGATTGGGCCCGGTCACAGATACGCAGTATTTT	TRBJ2-3	NA	TRBV9	NA
CASSPAATGASTDTQYF	TGTGCCAGCAGCCCCGCCGCGACAGGGGCGAGCACAGATACGCAGTATTTT	TRBJ2-3	TRBD1	TRBV16	NA
CASTQYGDGYTF	TGTGCCAGTACCCAATATGGGGATGGCTACACCTTC	TRBJ1-2	NA	TRBV19	NA
CASSTNPKGTEAFF	TGTGCCAGCAGTACGAACCCCAAGGGGACTGAAGCTTTCTTT	TRBJ1-1	NA	TRBV27	NA
CATSGALSSYEQYF	TGTGCCACATCAGGGGCCCTGAGCTCCTACGAGCAGTACTTC	TRBJ2-7	NA	TRBV6-1	NA
CAISEHKELGETYNEQFF	TGTGCCATCAGTGAACACAAAGAGCTCGGTGAAACGTACAATGAGCAGTTCTTC	TRBJ2-1	NA	TRBV10-3	once
CASSLNRENYGYTF	TGTGCCAGCTCACTGAACAGGGAAAACTATGGCTACACCTTC	TRBJ1-2	NA	TRBV18	NA
CASGFGLGRDGELFF	TGTGCCAGCGGGTTTGGACTGGGGCGGGACGGGGAGCTGTTTTTT	TRBJ2-2	NA	TRBV28	NA
CAIRGGSYEQYF	TGTGCCATCAGGGGGGGTTCCTACGAGCAGTACTTC	TRBJ2-7	NA	TRBV10-3	NA
CASSVDRGGYEQYF	TGTGCCAGCAGCGTCGACAGGGGGGGCTACGAGCAGTACTTC	TRBJ2-7	TRBD1	TRBV6-1	NA
CASIPTGGETQYF	TGTGCCAGCATCCCAACAGGGGGGGAGACCCAGTACTTC	TRBJ2-5	TRBD1	TRBV7-9	NA
CASSLQVQGLNTEAFF	TGTGCCAGCAGCTTACAGGTCCAAGGGCTTAACACTGAAGCTTTCTTT	TRBJ1-1	NA	TRBV7-8	NA
CASSPPGQNLAKNIQYF	TGTGCCAGCTCACCACCTGGTCAGAATCTAGCCAAAAACATTCAGTACTTC	TRBJ2-4	NA	TRBV18	few
CASSVDAGGNSPLHF	TGTGCCAGCAGCGTAGATGCAGGGGGGAATTCACCCCTCCACTTT	TRBJ1-6	TRBD1	TRBV9	NA
CASSVGIASYGYTF	TGTGCCAGCAGCGTGGGTATTGCGTCCTATGGCTACACCTTC	TRBJ1-2	NA	TRBV9	NA
CASSNRGLENTEAFF	TGTGCCAGCAGCAACAGGGGGCTGGAGAACACTGAAGCTTTCTTT	TRBJ1-1	TRBD1	TRBV7-9	NA
CASSLSGVSANEKLFF	TGTGCCAGCAGCCTCTCCGGGGTTTCGGCTAATGAAAAACTGTTTTTT	TRBJ1-4	NA	TRBV9	NA
CASTFLSGTEAFF	TGTGCCAGCACCTTTCTATCGGGAACTGAAGCTTTCTTT	TRBJ1-1	NA	TRBV25-1	NA